This TCR beta chain was identified during a study of blood T cell repertoires in COVID-19. Participants, about 18 to 100 years old, spanned 24 US areas. As processed by the authors: Estimation of nucleated cell counts relied on the amplification of reference gene primers. TCRdb keeps only in-frame clones here, not all; method: immunoSEQ multiplex PCR. The V and J calls and the clone size are those of that table, but D and trimming were determined from the DNA. In the table there are a few hundred thousand clones, about nine tenths of which are singletons. This CDR3 region has 13 residues. V was clipped by 5 bases and J by 10 bases, with 17 bases between them. CDR1 is LNHDA and CDR2 is SQIVND in the germline V gene (reference sequence).

The sequence was collected from a woman under 30 who had recovered from COVID-19. Sample: PBMCs or T cells enriched from blood (not recorded which). The genes are TRBV19 and TRBJ2-5, with a weak D call TRBD1 (8 bases). CDR3 region: CASSARTGRDQYF. The CDR3 DNA follows: TGTGCCAGTAGTGCCCGGACAGGGAGGGACCAGTACTTC.